The clone carrying this T cell receptor beta chain was picked up a small number of times. What it recognizes is unknown. An end of the junction differs from the germline gene, which may be a read error. These data belong to a study of metastatic and nonmetastatic thyroid tumors. Study-level background: Thyroid patients, malignant and benign, had repertoires compared across blood and tumor or nodule tissue. Study-level findings and limits: Benign nodules were reported to have significantly lower TCR beta diversity than malignant thyroid tumors, in blood and tumor.

Original data processing: In papillary thyroid cancer, a distant-metastasis classifier was built using CDR3 differences across clinicopathological groups. TCRdb called clones again from the PCR reads with MiXCR. TCRdb, rather than the study authors, made the V and J calls. The table includes 65,000 to 70,000 clones, more than 13% detected once. The germline V gene has CDR1 MNHEY and CDR2 SVGEGT. The length of the CDR3 is 15 residues. None of the patients had undergone any treatment ahead of thyroid surgery. The clonotype comes from a male donor with papillary thyroid cancer or a benign thyroid nodule (not recorded which). Some clones in this sample may be carry-over from other donors' samples. The source material was blood. The V gene is TRBV6-2 or TRBV6-3, the J gene TRBJ1-3; no clear D gene. In nucleotides, the CDR3 is TGTGCCAGCAATCAGTCCCGACGCTCTGGAAACGCCATATATTTT. This sequence encodes CASNQSRRSGNAIYF.